This TCR beta chain was identified in a study of blood T cell repertoires in COVID-19. Whole-study context: Collection of acute and convalescent COVID-19 samples took place in the United States, Italy and Spain. Sources were T cells, B-cell-depleted T cells, or PBMCs; the material itself was cDNA or gDNA.

Authors' processing steps: Amplification of reference gene primers was used by the study to estimate nucleated cell counts. The data were produced by immunoSEQ multiplex PCR, yet TCRdb's version contains in-frame clones alone and is incomplete. V and J calls plus clone size are reproduced from that table; the DNA served to infer D and trimming. The repertoire includes roughly 140,000 clones, around 86% of them detected once, and less than 3.5% sits in the top ten. This clone has a single count. J was trimmed by 4 bases and V by 5 bases; bases with no gene match: 7. CDR3 size: 14 residues. Germline CDR1 and CDR2: SQVTM and ANQGSEA.

Input material: peripheral blood. The chain joins TRBV29-1 to TRBJ1-2, with 10 bases matching TRBD1. This clonotype was obtained from a man between 65 and 80 years old with acute or convalescent COVID-19. The CDR3 DNA sequence: TGCAGCGTTACCCCGGGACAGGGGAGCTATGGCTACACCTTC. It is translated as CSVTPGQGSYGYTF.